This T cell receptor beta chain is from a study of CD8 T cells in ankylosing spondylitis. Trimming left V 3 bases short and J 2 bases short, with 5 bases between. From germline, CDR1 is DFQATT and CDR2 SNEGSKA (reference sequence). This CDR3 is built from 13 residues. Many counts were recorded for this clonotype. Its antigen is undetermined. Regarding the study as a whole: A motif in TCR beta, a set of under ten highly homologous variants, appeared characteristic of ankylosing spondylitis blood. As reported, disease-linked clones showed significant enrichment in matched ankylosing spondylitis synovial fluid.

TCRdb re-analysed the 5' RACE reads in MiXCR, keeping a single row per CDR3 protein. The sample has fewer than 450,000 distinct CDR3 sequences, approximately 17% seen once. Sample: blood, either unsorted or a sorted T cell fraction (not recorded which). The V gene is TRBV20-1, the J gene TRBJ2-6; no reliable D call. The sequence was collected from a male donor with ankylosing spondylitis. The CDR3 DNA is TGCAGTGCTAGGGTAGCTGGGGCCAACGTCCTGACTTTC. This encodes CSARVAGANVLTF.